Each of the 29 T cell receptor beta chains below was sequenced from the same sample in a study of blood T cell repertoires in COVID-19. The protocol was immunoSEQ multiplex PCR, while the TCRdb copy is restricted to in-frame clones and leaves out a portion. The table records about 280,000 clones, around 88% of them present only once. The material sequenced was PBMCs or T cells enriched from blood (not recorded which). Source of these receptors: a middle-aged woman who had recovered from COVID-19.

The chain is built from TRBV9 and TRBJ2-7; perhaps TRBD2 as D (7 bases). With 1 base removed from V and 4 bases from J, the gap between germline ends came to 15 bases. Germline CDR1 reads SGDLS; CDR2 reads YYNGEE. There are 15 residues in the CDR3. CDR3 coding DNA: TGTGCCAGCAGCGTAATAGGGGGAGGGCCTTACGAGCAGTACTTC. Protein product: CASSVIGGGPYEQYF.

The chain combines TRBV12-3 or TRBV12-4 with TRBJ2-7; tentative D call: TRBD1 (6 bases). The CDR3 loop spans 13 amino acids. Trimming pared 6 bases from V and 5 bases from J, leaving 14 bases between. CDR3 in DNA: TGTGCCAGCAGCATAACAGGGTACCACGAGCAGTACTTC. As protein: CASSITGYHEQYF.

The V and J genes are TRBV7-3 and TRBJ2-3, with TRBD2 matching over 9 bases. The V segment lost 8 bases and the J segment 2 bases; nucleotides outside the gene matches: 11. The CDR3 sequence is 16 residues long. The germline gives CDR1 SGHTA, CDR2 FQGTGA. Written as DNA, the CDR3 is TGTGCCAGCGGGCTGGGGGCTAGCGGGAACACAGATACGCAGTATTTT. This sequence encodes CASGLGASGNTDTQYF.

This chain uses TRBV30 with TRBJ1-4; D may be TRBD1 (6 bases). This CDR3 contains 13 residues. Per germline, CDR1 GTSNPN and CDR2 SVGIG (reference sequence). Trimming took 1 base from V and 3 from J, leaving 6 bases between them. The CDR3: CAWSEGANEKLFF. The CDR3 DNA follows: TGTGCCTGGAGTGAGGGGGCTAATGAAAAACTGTTTTTT.

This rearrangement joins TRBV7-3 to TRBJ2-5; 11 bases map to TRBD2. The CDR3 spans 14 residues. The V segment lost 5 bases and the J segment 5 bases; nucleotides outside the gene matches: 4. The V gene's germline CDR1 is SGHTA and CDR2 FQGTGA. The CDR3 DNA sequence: TGTGCCAGCAGCGAAGGGACTAGCGGTGAGACCCAGTACTTC. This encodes CASSEGTSGETQYF.

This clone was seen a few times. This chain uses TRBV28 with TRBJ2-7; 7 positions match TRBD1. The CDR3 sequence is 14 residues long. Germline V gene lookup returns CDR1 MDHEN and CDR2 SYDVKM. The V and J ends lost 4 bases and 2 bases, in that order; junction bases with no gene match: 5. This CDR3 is CASSSPTGAYEQYF. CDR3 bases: TGTGCCAGCAGTTCCCCCACAGGGGCCTACGAGCAGTACTTC.

CDR3 loop: CATSVGGGQPQHF. The CDR3 DNA reads as TGTGCCACCAGTGTAGGGGGCGGTCAGCCCCAGCATTTT. The chain carries TRBV24-1 and TRBJ1-5; 7 nucleotides align to TRBD1. Germline loops: CDR1 KGHDR, CDR2 SFDVKD. V was clipped by 5 bases and J by 6 bases; unmatched bases: 3. The CDR3 extends over 13 amino acids.

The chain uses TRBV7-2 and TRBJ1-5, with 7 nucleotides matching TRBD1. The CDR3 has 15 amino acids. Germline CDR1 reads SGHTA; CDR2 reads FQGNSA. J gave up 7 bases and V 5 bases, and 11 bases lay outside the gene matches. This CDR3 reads CASSLTGAVGQPQHF. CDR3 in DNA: TGTGCCAGCAGCCTCACAGGGGCGGTAGGGCAGCCCCAGCATTTT.

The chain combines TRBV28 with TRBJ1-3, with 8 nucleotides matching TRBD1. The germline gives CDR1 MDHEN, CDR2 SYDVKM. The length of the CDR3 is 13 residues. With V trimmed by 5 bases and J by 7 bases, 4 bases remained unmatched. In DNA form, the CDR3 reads TGTGCCAGCAGTCCAGGGGGCATTAACACCATATATTTT. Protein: CASSPGGINTIYF.

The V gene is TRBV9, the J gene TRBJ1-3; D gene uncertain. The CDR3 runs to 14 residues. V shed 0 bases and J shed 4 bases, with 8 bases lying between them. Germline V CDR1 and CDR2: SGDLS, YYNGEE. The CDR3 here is CASSVVGRGNTIYF. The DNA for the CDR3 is TGTGCCAGCAGCGTAGTTGGGAGAGGAAACACCATATATTTT. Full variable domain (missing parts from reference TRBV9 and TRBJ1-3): DSGVTQTPKHLITATGQRVTLRCSPRSGDLSVYWYQQSLDQGLQFLIQYYNGEERAKGNILERFSAQQFPDLHSELNLSSLELGDSALYFCASSVVGRGNTIYFGEGSWLTVV.

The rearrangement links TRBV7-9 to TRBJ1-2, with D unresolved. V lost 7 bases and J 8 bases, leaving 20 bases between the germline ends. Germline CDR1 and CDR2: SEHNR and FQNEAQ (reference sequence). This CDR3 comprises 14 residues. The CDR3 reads CASTWQVVDGGYTF. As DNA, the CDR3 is TGTGCCAGCACCTGGCAGGTTGTAGATGGCGGCTACACCTTC.

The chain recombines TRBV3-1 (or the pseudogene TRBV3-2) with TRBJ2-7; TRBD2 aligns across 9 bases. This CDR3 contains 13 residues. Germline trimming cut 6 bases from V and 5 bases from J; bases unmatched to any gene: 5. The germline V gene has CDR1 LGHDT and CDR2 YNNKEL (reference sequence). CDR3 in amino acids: CASSPGLAHEQYF. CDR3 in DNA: TGTGCCAGCAGTCCGGGACTAGCCCACGAGCAGTACTTC.

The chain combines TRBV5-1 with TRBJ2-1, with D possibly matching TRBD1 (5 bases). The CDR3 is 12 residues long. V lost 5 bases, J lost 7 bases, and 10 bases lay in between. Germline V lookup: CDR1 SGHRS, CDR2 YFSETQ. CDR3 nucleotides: TGCGCCAGCAGGGGGCGCCTGAATGAGCAGTTCTTC. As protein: CASRGRLNEQFF.

CDR3 sequence: CASSQVGTGKGNEQFF. The CDR3 DNA follows: TGTGCCAGCAGCCAGGTAGGGACAGGTAAAGGAAATGAGCAGTTCTTC. The J gene is TRBJ2-1, the V gene TRBV28; 8 bases fit TRBD1. V was pared by 6 bases and J by 7 bases, with 14 bases of the junction left unmatched. Per germline, CDR1 MDHEN and CDR2 SYDVKM. This CDR3 has 16 residues.

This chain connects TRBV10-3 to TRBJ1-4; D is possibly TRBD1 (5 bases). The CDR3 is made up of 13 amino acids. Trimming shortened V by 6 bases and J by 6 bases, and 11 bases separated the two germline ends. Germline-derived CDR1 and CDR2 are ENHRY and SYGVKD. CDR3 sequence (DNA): TGTGCCATCAGGGGGCAGGTAGATGAAAAACTGTTTTTT. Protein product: CAIRGQVDEKLFF.

In DNA form, the CDR3 reads TGTGCCAGCAGTCGTTTGGGGGCGACTAATGAAAAACTGTTTTTT. Translated, it gives CASSRLGATNEKLFF. The chain has TRBV28 and TRBJ1-4; possibly TRBD1 for D (6 bases). The V gene's germline CDR1 is MDHEN and CDR2 SYDVKM. Deletions cut 5 bases from V and 2 bases from J, with 12 bases between. This CDR3 comprises 15 residues.

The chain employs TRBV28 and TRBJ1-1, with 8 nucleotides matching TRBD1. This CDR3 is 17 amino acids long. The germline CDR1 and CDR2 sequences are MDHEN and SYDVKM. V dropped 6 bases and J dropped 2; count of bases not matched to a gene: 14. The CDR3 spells CASSLTGARPLNTEAFF. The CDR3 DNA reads TGTGCCAGCAGCCTGACAGGGGCACGGCCGTTAAACACTGAAGCTTTCTTT.

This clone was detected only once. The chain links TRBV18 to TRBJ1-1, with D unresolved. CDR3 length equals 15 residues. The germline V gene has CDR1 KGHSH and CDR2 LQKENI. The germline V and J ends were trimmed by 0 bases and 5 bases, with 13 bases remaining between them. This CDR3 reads CASSPPSRQWTEAFF. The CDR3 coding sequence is TGTGCCAGCTCACCACCATCCCGCCAGTGGACTGAAGCTTTCTTT.

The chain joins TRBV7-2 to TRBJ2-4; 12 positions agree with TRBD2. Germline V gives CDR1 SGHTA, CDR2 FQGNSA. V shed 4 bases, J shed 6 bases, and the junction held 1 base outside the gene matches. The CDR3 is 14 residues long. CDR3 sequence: CASSSLAGGNIQYF. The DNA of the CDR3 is TGTGCCAGCAGCTCACTAGCGGGAGGAAACATTCAGTACTTC.

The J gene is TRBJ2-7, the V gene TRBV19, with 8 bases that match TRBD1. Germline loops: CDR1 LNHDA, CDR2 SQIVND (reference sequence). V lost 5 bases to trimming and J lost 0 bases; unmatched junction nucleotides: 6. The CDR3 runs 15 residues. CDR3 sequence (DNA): TGTGCCAGTAGTGGGGGACAGGCCCTCTCCTACGAGCAGTACTTC. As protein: CASSGGQALSYEQYF.

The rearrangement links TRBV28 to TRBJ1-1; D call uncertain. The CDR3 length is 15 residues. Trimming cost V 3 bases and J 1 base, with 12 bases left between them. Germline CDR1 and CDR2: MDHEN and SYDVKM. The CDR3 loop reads CASSLAGPQNTEAFF. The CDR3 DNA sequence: TGTGCCAGCAGTTTGGCTGGGCCTCAGAACACTGAAGCTTTCTTT.

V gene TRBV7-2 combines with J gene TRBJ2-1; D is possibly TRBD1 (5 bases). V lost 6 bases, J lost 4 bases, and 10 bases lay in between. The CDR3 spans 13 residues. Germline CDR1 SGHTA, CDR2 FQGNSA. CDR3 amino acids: CASRETAYNEQFF. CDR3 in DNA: TGTGCCAGCAGAGAGACAGCTTACAATGAGCAGTTCTTC.

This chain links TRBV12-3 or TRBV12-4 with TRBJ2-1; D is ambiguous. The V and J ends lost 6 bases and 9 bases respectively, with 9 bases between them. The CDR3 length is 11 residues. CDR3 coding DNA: TGTGCCAGCAGCCTCAGGTCTGAGCAGTTCTTC. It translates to CASSLRSEQFF.

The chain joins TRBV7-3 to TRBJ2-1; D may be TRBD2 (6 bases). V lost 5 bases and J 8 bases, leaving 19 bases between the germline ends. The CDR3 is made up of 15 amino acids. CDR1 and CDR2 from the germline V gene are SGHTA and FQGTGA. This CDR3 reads CASSLTSSGGDEQFF. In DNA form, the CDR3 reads TGTGCCAGCAGCCTGACTAGTTCGGGTGGGGATGAGCAGTTCTTC. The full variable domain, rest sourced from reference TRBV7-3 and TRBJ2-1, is GAGVSQTPSNKVTEKGKYVELRCDPISGHTALYWYRQSLGQGPEFLIYFQGTGAADDSGLPNDRFFAVRPEGSVSTLKIQRTERGDSAVYLCASSLTSSGGDEQFFGPGTRLTVL.

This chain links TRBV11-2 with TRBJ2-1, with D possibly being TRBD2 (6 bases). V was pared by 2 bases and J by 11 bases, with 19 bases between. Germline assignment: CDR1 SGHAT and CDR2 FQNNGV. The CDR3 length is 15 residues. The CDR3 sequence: CASSLSLALKSQQFF. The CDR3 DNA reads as TGTGCCAGCAGCTTAAGCCTAGCGTTGAAATCACAGCAGTTCTTC.

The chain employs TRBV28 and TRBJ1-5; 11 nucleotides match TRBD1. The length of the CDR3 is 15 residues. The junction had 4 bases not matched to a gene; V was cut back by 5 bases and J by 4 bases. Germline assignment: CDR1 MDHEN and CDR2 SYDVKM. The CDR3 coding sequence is TGTGCCAGCAGTAGGGACAGGGGGGGAAATCAGCCCCAGCATTTT. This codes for CASSRDRGGNQPQHF.

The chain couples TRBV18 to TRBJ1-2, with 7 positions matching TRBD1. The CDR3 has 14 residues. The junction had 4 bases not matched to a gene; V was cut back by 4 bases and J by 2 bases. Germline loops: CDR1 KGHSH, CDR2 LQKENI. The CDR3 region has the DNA TGTGCCAGCTCACGCGGACAGGAAAACTATGGCTACACCTTC. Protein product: CASSRGQENYGYTF.

This CDR3 reads CSGGDRGNTGELFF. The CDR3 DNA reads as TGCAGCGGGGGGGACAGGGGAAACACCGGGGAGCTGTTTTTT. This sequence joins TRBV29-1 and TRBJ2-2; 10 nucleotides line up with TRBD1. This CDR3 is built from 14 residues. Germline trimming cut 7 bases from V and 2 bases from J; bases unmatched to any gene: 4. The germline CDR1 and CDR2 sequences are SQVTM and ANQGSEA.

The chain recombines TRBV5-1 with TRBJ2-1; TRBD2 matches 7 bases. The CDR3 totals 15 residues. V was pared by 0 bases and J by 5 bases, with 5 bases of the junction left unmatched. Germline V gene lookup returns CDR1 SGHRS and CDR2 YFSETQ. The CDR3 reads CASSLVLAENNEQFF. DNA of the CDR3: TGCGCCAGCAGCTTGGTCCTAGCGGAGAACAATGAGCAGTTCTTC. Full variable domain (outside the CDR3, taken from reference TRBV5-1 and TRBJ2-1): KAGVTQTPRYLIKTRGQQVTLSCSPISGHRSVSWYQQTPGQGLQFLFEYFSETQRNKGNFPGRFSGRQFSNSRSEMNVSTLELGDSALYLCASSLVLAENNEQFFGPGTRLTVL.